The rows below give T cell receptor beta chains drawn from one sample of a study of control samples from healthy donors and cancer patients. The repertoire was sequenced with immunoSEQ multiplex PCR; TCRdb's copy has only in-frame clones and lacks some. The repertoire holds around 75,000 clones, with almost 95% as singletons. The sample taken for sequencing was blood. The receptor set was obtained from a woman aged 60-75 years in good health. Each CDR3 is given with its conserved first and last residue. The D gene is left open where the match is weak. Rows give clone size only sometimes, using once, few, many, or a class for an expanded clone.

j_call d_call clone_size v_call cdr3_aa cdr3_nt
TRBJ2-3 - - TRBV9 CASSVGRGRWDTQYF TGTGCCAGCAGCGTAGGGAGGGGGCGATGGGATACGCAGTATTTT
TRBJ2-7 - - TRBV29-1 CSVEGDAAYEQYF TGCAGCGTTGAAGGGGACGCAGCCTACGAGCAGTACTTC
TRBJ1-2 - - TRBV28 CASNRVAYGYTF TGTGCCAGCAATAGGGTCGCCTATGGCTACACCTTC
TRBJ2-2 - few TRBV6-6 CASSYVRAANTGELFF TGTGCCAGCAGTTACGTTAGGGCAGCGAACACCGGGGAGCTGTTTTTT
TRBJ2-7 TRBD2 - TRBV7-2 CASSQRQSGGLYEQYF TGTGCCAGCAGCCAAAGACAGAGCGGGGGGCTATACGAGCAGTACTTC
TRBJ1-2 - - TRBV29-1 CSAVDPTNYGYTF TGCAGCGCCGTCGACCCAACTAACTATGGCTACACCTTC
TRBJ2-1 - - TRBV1 CTNLPPGLAGPPCHYNEQFF TGCACCAACCTCCCGCCGGGACTAGCGGGCCCGCCCTGCCATTACAATGAGCAGTTCTTC
TRBJ2-1 - - TRBV19 CASSIDWVNEQFF TGTGCCAGTAGTATAGACTGGGTCAATGAGCAGTTCTTC
TRBJ2-7 TRBD2 - TRBV7-9 CASSFTSGRAYPEQYF TGTGCCAGCAGCTTTACTAGCGGGAGAGCCTATCCCGAGCAGTACTTC
TRBJ1-2 TRBD1 - TRBV6-5 CASSYDRANYGYTF TGTGCCAGCAGTTACGACAGGGCTAACTATGGCTACACCTTC
TRBJ2-1 - - TRBV11-1 CASSLVLASNEQFF TGTGCCAGCAGCTTAGTCCTAGCTAGCAATGAGCAGTTCTTC
TRBJ2-3 - - TRBV12-3/TRBV12-4 CASRLSPDNTQYF TGTGCCAGCAGACTGTCACCGGACAATACGCAGTATTTT
TRBJ2-2 TRBD1 - TRBV9 CASSVQGALNTGELFF TGTGCCAGCAGCGTACAGGGGGCTCTCAACACCGGGGAGCTGTTTTTT
TRBJ1-2 TRBD1 - TRBV28 CASSLPGQENGYTF TGTGCCAGCAGTTTGCCCGGACAGGAAAATGGCTACACCTTC
TRBJ2-3 TRBD2 - TRBV4-1 CASSPGLAVGTDTQYF TGCGCCAGCAGCCCTGGACTAGCGGTTGGGACAGATACGCAGTATTTT
TRBJ2-2 TRBD2 once TRBV28 CASSSGGPGELFF TGTGCCAGCAGTTCGGGGGGACCCGGGGAGCTGTTTTTT
TRBJ1-2 TRBD1 - TRBV12-3/TRBV12-4 CASTSGQEYGYTF TGTGCCAGCACCTCGGGACAGGAGTACGGCTACACCTTC
TRBJ1-4 TRBD1 - TRBV5-4 CASSGQDRLYEKLFF TGTGCCAGCAGCGGGCAGGACAGGCTCTATGAAAAACTGTTTTTT
TRBJ1-6 - - TRBV10-2 CASSGGRENSPLHF TGCGCCAGCAGTGGGGGCAGGGAAAATTCACCCCTCCACTTT
TRBJ2-7 - - TRBV7-9 CASSLADYEQYF TGTGCCAGCAGCTTAGCCGACTACGAGCAGTACTTC
TRBJ1-3 - once TRBV6-4 CASRLGLSGNTIYF TGTGCCAGCCGGTTGGGGCTCTCTGGAAACACCATATATTTT
TRBJ2-7 - few TRBV6-2/TRBV6-3 CASSYSKAGSSYEQYF TGTGCCAGCAGTTACTCGAAAGCGGGTTCCTCCTACGAGCAGTACTTC
TRBJ2-1 TRBD2 - TRBV7-2 CASSPPGLVREQFF TGTGCCAGCAGCCCCCCAGGACTAGTCCGCGAGCAGTTCTTC
TRBJ2-1 - - TRBV2 CASSPETNHEQFF TGTGCCAGCAGTCCCGAGACCAATCACGAGCAGTTCTTC
TRBJ1-5 - - TRBV7-2 CASSRGGAGQPQHF TGTGCCAGCAGCCGGGGGGGAGCAGGTCAGCCCCAGCATTTT
TRBJ1-1 TRBD1 - TRBV5-1 CASSLDRAREAFF TGCGCCAGCAGCCTGGACAGGGCAAGAGAAGCTTTCTTT
TRBJ1-1 - - TRBV27 CASSLSKGWGPAGDWNTEAFF TGTGCCAGCAGTTTATCGAAGGGATGGGGCCCCGCGGGAGACTGGAACACTGAAGCTTTCTTT
TRBJ2-7 TRBD1 - TRBV28 CASSRSGQGGYEQYF TGTGCCAGCAGCAGATCCGGACAGGGCGGCTACGAGCAGTACTTC
TRBJ1-1 - - TRBV19 CASNKIDRPNTEAFF TGTGCCAGTAATAAGATCGACAGGCCCAACACTGAAGCTTTCTTT
TRBJ1-5 - - TRBV9 CASSVGAGYQPQHF TGTGCCAGCAGCGTAGGGGCAGGGTATCAGCCCCAGCATTTT
TRBJ2-7 TRBD2 - TRBV24-1 CATSDPSGRHYEQYF TGTGCCACCAGTGATCCTAGCGGGCGACACTACGAGCAGTACTTC
TRBJ1-2 TRBD1 - TRBV6-5 CASSSLQGAVWGYTF TGTGCCAGCAGTTCACTACAGGGGGCGGTATGGGGCTACACCTTC
TRBJ1-5 TRBD1 - TRBV27 CASSYRDRGPPARIQPQHF TGTGCCAGCAGCTATCGGGACAGGGGGCCCCCGGCAAGGATTCAGCCCCAGCATTTT
TRBJ2-3 TRBD2 - TRBV11-2 CASSPWTSGRSDTQYF TGTGCCAGCAGCCCGTGGACTAGCGGGAGATCAGATACGCAGTATTTT
TRBJ1-1 - - TRBV18 CASSKGTLRERGEAFF TGTGCCAGCTCAAAAGGGACGCTCCGAGAGAGAGGTGAAGCTTTCTTT
TRBJ1-5 - - TRBV19 CASSAGSNQPQHF TGTGCCAGTAGTGCAGGGAGCAATCAGCCCCAGCATTTT
TRBJ1-6 - few TRBV20-1 CSASTRVKPLHF TGCAGTGCTAGTACCAGGGTAAAGCCCCTCCACTTT
TRBJ1-1 - - TRBV6-5 CASSTDLLNTEAFF TGTGCCAGCAGCACGGACTTACTGAACACTGAAGCTTTCTTT
TRBJ1-1 - - TRBV5-1 CASSLQGNTEAFF TGCGCCAGCAGCTTACAGGGTAACACTGAAGCTTTCTTT
TRBJ2-7 - once TRBV5-1 CASRGGPQSYEQYF TGCGCCAGCAGGGGGGGACCACAATCCTACGAGCAGTACTTC
TRBJ2-2 - - TRBV7-3 CASSSPNTGELFF TGTGCCAGCAGCTCGCCGAACACCGGGGAGCTGTTTTTT
TRBJ2-7 TRBD2 - TRBV28 CASSLRLAGAYEQYF TGTGCCAGCAGTCTCCGACTAGCGGGAGCCTACGAGCAGTACTTC
TRBJ2-3 - - TRBV5-4 CASSAGNADRDTQYF TGTGCCAGCAGCGCAGGGAACGCCGACCGAGATACGCAGTATTTT
TRBJ2-2 - - TRBV4-3 CASSQDLRLKGELFF TGCGCCAGCAGCCAAGATTTGAGACTAAAAGGGGAGCTGTTTTTT